What follows is one T cell receptor beta chain and its context. TCRdb's copy holds only in-frame clones and misses some; the assay was immunoSEQ multiplex PCR. This table has 130,000 or so clones, 85% to 95% appearing once. The data originate from a study of OX40 agonist ivuxolimab in advanced cancers. The sequencing used CD4+ or CD8+ T cells sorted from blood, collected in a trial of the OX40 agonist ivuxolimab. The receptor was derived from an adult with an advanced solid tumor such as melanoma, head and neck, liver or kidney cancer.

CDR3 nucleotides: TGTGCCAGCTCACGACTGGTGAACACAGATACGCAGTATTTT. Protein sequence: CASSRLVNTDTQYF. The chain recombines TRBV9 with TRBJ2-3, with no clear D. V shed 7 bases and J shed 2 bases, with 14 bases lying between them. The CDR3 is 14 residues long. Germline V lookup: CDR1 SGDLS, CDR2 YYNGEE.